Here is one T cell receptor (beta chain) with its context. Generated by immunoSEQ multiplex PCR, the TCRdb table keeps only in-frame clones and is missing some. The repertoire holds about 150,000 clones, with roughly 85% as singletons. Patients from Seattle were sampled longitudinally, starting during active infection. The ends were cut back, 4 bases at V and 3 bases at J, with 13 bases in the middle. Germline CDR1 reads SGHDN; CDR2 reads FVKESK. The CDR3 runs 15 residues. This entry belongs to a study of blood T cell repertoires in COVID-19. About the study: Nucleic acid was either cDNA or gDNA, and it came from T cells, B-cell-depleted T cells, or PBMCs.

This TCR came from a woman in her fifties or sixties with COVID-19, enrolled during active disease. The sample was peripheral blood. The chain uses TRBV14 and TRBJ1-5, with unresolved D. The CDR3 reads CASSLSGGFNQPQHF. The CDR3 bases are TGTGCCAGCAGCCTCTCCGGAGGATTCAATCAGCCCCAGCATTTT.